This T cell receptor beta chain emerged from a study of T-cell reconstitution after alpha-beta-depleted transplantation in children. Study-level points and caveats: T-cell counts and diversity at one year post-transplant came mainly from newly produced T cells. High day-60 TCRbeta diversity in some patients came from surviving recipient T cells and thymic progenitors. Alpha-beta T cells about two months after transplant reportedly derived from several hundred expanded graft clones.

This clonotype was detected a few times. Its specificity is unknown. Unique molecular identifiers were built into the TCRbeta library. TCRdb re-analysed the PCR reads in MiXCR, keeping a single row per CDR3 protein. The table includes about 980,000 distinct CDR3 sequences, less than 30% detected once. The sample was PBMCs, mostly from graft donor cells, taken 360 days after TCRalphabeta/CD19-depleted stem cell transplant. The receptor comes from a boy in the first two years of life who had a stem cell transplant for SCID, so the T cells may come from the graft donor.

The CDR3 DNA reads TGTGCCAGCAGCGCCCGGACTAGCCGGGCAGGGGAGACCCAGTACTTC. It specifies CASSARTSRAGETQYF. The rearrangement links TRBV5-6 to TRBJ2-5, with 8 bases that match TRBD2. The CDR3 has 16 residues. Looked up from germline, CDR1 is SGHDT and CDR2 is YYEEEE. J was trimmed by 5 bases and V by 4 bases; bases with no gene match: 13.